This T cell receptor delta chain was recorded in a study of gamma-delta T cells after stem cell transplantation. TCRdb called clones from the RT-PCR reads again using CATT. The table lists some 12,000 delta-chain clones, approximately 37% of them singletons. The CDR3 consists of 22 residues. V trimming: 2 bases; J trimming: 3 bases; junction bases outside the gene matches: 24. Germline values: CDR1 TSWWSYY, CDR2 QGS. This receptor was taken from a human donor. It is not recorded whose cells these are; they may come from a transplant donor. The sample was gamma-delta T cells. The chain employs TRDV1 and TRDJ1, with 10 bases matching TRDD3. This CDR3 reads CALGEISVTSRRWGIISDKLIF. The DNA for the CDR3 is TGTGCTCTTGGGGAAATATCGGTTACTAGTAGACGCTGGGGGATAATTTCCGATAAACTCATCTTT.